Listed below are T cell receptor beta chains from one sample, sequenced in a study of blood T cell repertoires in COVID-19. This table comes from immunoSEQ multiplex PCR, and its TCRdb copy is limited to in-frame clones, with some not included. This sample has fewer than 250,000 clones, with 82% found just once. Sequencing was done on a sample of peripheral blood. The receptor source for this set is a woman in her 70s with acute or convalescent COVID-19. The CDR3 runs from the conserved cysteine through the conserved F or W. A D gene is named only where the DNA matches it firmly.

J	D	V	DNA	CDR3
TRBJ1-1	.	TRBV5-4	TGTGCCAGCAGCTTTGAGGGGAACACTGAAGCTTTCTTT	CASSFEGNTEAFF
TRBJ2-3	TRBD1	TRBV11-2	TGTGCCAGCAGCAAGACGAGGGGGCCAGATACGCAGTATTTT	CASSKTRGPDTQYF
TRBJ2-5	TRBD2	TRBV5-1	TGCGCCAGCAGCCAAGCTACTAGCGGGGGGCACCAAGAGACCCAGTACTTC	CASSQATSGGHQETQYF
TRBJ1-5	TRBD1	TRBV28	TGTGCCAGCAGTCCCTACAGGGGCGGTCAGCCCCAGCATTTT	CASSPYRGGQPQHF
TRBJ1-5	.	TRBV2	TGTGCCAGCAGTGAAGCCCCAGGGAGGGGGCAGCCCCAGCATTTT	CASSEAPGRGQPQHF
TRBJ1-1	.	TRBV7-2	TGTGCCAGCAGCTTAGTGGGAAGGGGTGAAGCTTTCTTT	CASSLVGRGEAFF
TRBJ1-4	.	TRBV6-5	TGTGCCAGCAGCCCGACACGGACTAATGAAAAACTGTTTTTT	CASSPTRTNEKLFF
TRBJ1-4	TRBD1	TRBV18	TGTGCCAGCTCACCCCGGACAGGGGGAGATGAAAAACTGTTTTTT	CASSPRTGGDEKLFF
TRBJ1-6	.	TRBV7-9	TGTGCCAGCAGCTTACCGGGGGAAATTTCACCCCTCCACTTT	CASSLPGEISPLHF
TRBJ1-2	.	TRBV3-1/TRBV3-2	TGTGCCAGCAGCCAATACGGGGGGCGACTTGGCTACACCTTC	CASSQYGGRLGYTF
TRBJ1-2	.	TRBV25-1	TGTGCCAGCAGTCAACAGGATTACTATGGCTACACCTTC	CASSQQDYYGYTF
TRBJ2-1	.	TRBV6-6	TGTGCCAGCAGTTACGGGTCTAGCTCCTACAATGAGCAGTTCTTC	CASSYGSSSYNEQFF
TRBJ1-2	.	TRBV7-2	TGTGCCAGCAGCGTAATGGGACTGTACAACGGCTACACCTTC	CASSVMGLYNGYTF